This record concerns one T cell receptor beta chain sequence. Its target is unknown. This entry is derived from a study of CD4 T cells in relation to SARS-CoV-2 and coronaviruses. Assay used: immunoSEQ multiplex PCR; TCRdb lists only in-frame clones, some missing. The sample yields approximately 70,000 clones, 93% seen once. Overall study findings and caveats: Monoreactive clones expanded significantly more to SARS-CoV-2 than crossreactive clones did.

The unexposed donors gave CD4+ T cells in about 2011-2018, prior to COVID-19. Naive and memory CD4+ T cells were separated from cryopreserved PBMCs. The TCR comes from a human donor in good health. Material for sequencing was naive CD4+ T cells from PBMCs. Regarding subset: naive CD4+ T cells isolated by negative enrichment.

The CDR3 nucleotides are TGTGCCAGCAGCGTGGATCCGGGACAGGGGCCAGATACGCAGTATTTT. As protein: CASSVDPGQGPDTQYF. The genes are TRBV7-8 and TRBJ2-3, with TRBD1 matching over 10 bases. From germline, CDR1 is SGHVS and CDR2 FQNEAQ. The CDR3 is 16 amino acids. Trimming at V came to 5 bases and at J to 4 bases, leaving 9 bases not matched to a gene.